A selection of T cell receptor beta chains follows, all from one sample in a study of neurological immune-mediated disorders. One entry per CDR3 protein, called by TCRdb with MiXCR from the 5' RACE reads. This sample has tens of thousands of distinct CDR3 sequences, with roughly 14% found just once. The sequencing sample was made of PBMCs. Source of these receptors: a woman aged 45-59 years with HTLV-1-associated myelopathy (HAM/TSP). CDR3s include the opening cysteine and the closing phenylalanine or tryptophan. A D gene is named only where the DNA matches it firmly. Where a row states a size, it is once, few, many or the class of an expanded clone; other rows omit it.

V	D	size	J	DNA	CDR3
TRBV6-1	-	many	TRBJ1-6	TGTGCCAGCAGTGAATTCCCAGAACTATATAATTCACCCCTCCACTTT	CASSEFPELYNSPLHF
TRBV12-3/TRBV12-4	-	many	TRBJ1-5	TGTGCCAGCAGTCCCGAGGGGAGGCAGCCCCAGCATTTT	CASSPEGRQPQHF
TRBV5-5	-	-	TRBJ2-6	TGTGGCAGCAGCCGAGAGTGGCTAGGTCATCTGACTTTC	CGSSREWLGHLTF
TRBV9	-	many	TRBJ2-2	TGTGCCAGCAGCGTTGAAGGCTCAGGGCCCGGGGAGCTGTTTTTT	CASSVEGSGPGELFF
TRBV5-1	-	many	TRBJ2-6	TGCGCCAGCGCGTTTGGGACCAGCTCTGGGGCCAACGTCCTGACTTTC	CASAFGTSSGANVLTF
TRBV7-2	-	many	TRBJ1-3	TGTGCCAGCAGCTTAAACCCAGGGACTGGAAACACCATATATTTT	CASSLNPGTGNTIYF
TRBV3-1	-	many	TRBJ1-1	TGTGCCAGCAGCCAAAGGGCACAGACTGGCGGCACTGAAGCTTTCTTT	CASSQRAQTGGTEAFF
TRBV24-1	-	many	TRBJ1-2	TGTGCCACCAGTGACCGTAACCCCGGGACCGGTTATGGCTACACCTTC	CATSDRNPGTGYGYTF
TRBV5-1	-	many	TRBJ2-6	TGCGCCAGCAGCTTCACCCCACACAAAGCGGATGTATCTGGGGCCAACGTCCTGACTTTC	CASSFTPHKADVSGANVLTF
TRBV28	TRBD1	many	TRBJ2-1	TGTGCCAGCAGTTTGATTCGTAGGGGGCTAAGCTCCTACAATGAGCAGTTCTTC	CASSLIRRGLSSYNEQFF
TRBV5-1	-	many	TRBJ2-5	TGCGCCAGCAGCTTAGGCCAGGGGCAACAAGAGACCCAGTACTTC	CASSLGQGQQETQYF
TRBV12-3/TRBV12-4	-	many	TRBJ1-2	TGTGCCAGCAGTTTAAGGGCAGCCAGCGGGGGCTACACCTTC	CASSLRAASGGYTF
TRBV2	-	many	TRBJ1-6	TGTGCCAGCAGGCAGGTAGCGGATAATTCACCCCTCCACTTT	CASRQVADNSPLHF
TRBV29-1	-	many	TRBJ2-3	TGCAGCGTTCCTGTAGGGCAGGGTCCCCTCACAGATACGCAGTATTTT	CSVPVGQGPLTDTQYF
TRBV20-1	-	few	TRBJ1-5	TGCAGTGCTAATCCCAGCTCCCCCCGCCAGCCCCAGCATTTT	CSANPSSPRQPQHF
TRBV6-1	-	many	TRBJ2-7	TGTGCCACCGCCCTGACTCGTTTGGAGCAGTACTTC	CATALTRLEQYF
TRBV4-3	-	many	TRBJ1-5	TGCGCCAGCAGCCAAGATGGGATAAATCAGCCCCAGCATTTT	CASSQDGINQPQHF
TRBV14	-	-	TRBJ2-2	TGTGCCAGCAGTCATAAGAGCACCGGGGAGCTGTTTTTT	CASSHKSTGELFF
TRBV9	-	many	TRBJ2-2	TGTGCCAGCAGCGAGACCTTCTGGTATTCGGTGGGGGAGCTGTTTTTT	CASSETFWYSVGELFF
TRBV25-1	TRBD1	many	TRBJ2-2	TGTGCCAGCACTCCAACTCCCGAGACAGGGCGGGCCGGGGAGCTGTTTTTT	CASTPTPETGRAGELFF
TRBV5-6	-	-	TRBJ1-1	TGTGCCAGCAGCTTGGCGGGCGGTCGGCGCACTGAAGCTTTCTTT	CASSLAGGRRTEAFF
TRBV7-2	-	medium-sized	TRBJ2-3	TGTGCCAGCAGCTTACTGGGGGATACGCAGTATTTT	CASSLLGDTQYF
TRBV15	-	many	TRBJ1-1	TGTGCCACCAGCCGAATCCCGGGGTCCGACACGATGGAAGCTTTCTTT	CATSRIPGSDTMEAFF
TRBV6-1	-	many	TRBJ1-5	TGTGCCAGCAGTTTCGGACGCGGGGAGCAGCCCCAGCATTTT	CASSFGRGEQPQHF
TRBV10-3	-	many	TRBJ1-2	TGTGCCATCAGTGAGTCGAGAGAACAGGGCGCTGGCTACACCTTC	CAISESREQGAGYTF
TRBV5-4	TRBD2	many	TRBJ2-7	TGTGCCAGCGGTAAAGCGGGGGACTCCTACGAGCAGTACTTC	CASGKAGDSYEQYF
TRBV7-2	-	-	TRBJ1-1	TGTGCCAGCAGCTTAGTCTACAGGAACACTGAAGCTTTCTTT	CASSLVYRNTEAFF
TRBV10-3	TRBD2	many	TRBJ2-1	TGTGCCATCAGGAAAGGGGGGATAGCGGGGGACTACAATGAGCAGTTCTTC	CAIRKGGIAGDYNEQFF
TRBV6-5	-	many	TRBJ2-3	TGTGCCAGCAGTTACGGGGGCACCAGCCCAGATACGCAGTATTTT	CASSYGGTSPDTQYF
TRBV4-1	-	many	TRBJ2-4	TGCGCCAGCAGCCCCGGGACGGAAGCCTCTTTAGCCAAAAACATTCAGTACTTC	CASSPGTEASLAKNIQYF
TRBV5-1	-	many	TRBJ2-2	TGCGCCAGCAGCGAATTGCAGCCGAACACCGGGGAGCTGTTTTTT	CASSELQPNTGELFF
TRBV7-2	TRBD1	many	TRBJ1-1	TGTGCCAGCAGCTTTAACAGGGGTTCGGGCGCTGAAGCTTTCTTT	CASSFNRGSGAEAFF
TRBV5-1	-	-	TRBJ2-5	TGCGCCAGCAGGTTTGGGGTGGCAGACCAAGAGACCCAGTACTTC	CASRFGVADQETQYF
TRBV12-3/TRBV12-4	-	-	TRBJ2-1	TGTGCCATTAGTTTCTCGAATGAGCAGTTCTTC	CAISFSNEQFF
TRBV5-1	TRBD1	many	TRBJ1-2	TGCGCCAGCAGCTTAAGACAGGGCGGGTTAGAGAACTATGGCTACACCTTC	CASSLRQGGLENYGYTF
TRBV29-1	-	many	TRBJ1-4	TGCAGCGTTTCCCTCCAGGAAAAACTGTTTTTT	CSVSLQEKLFF
TRBV7-9	TRBD1	many	TRBJ1-2	TGTGCCAGCAGCCCTCGACAGGGAATGGCCTATGGCTACACCTTC	CASSPRQGMAYGYTF
TRBV20-1	-	many	TRBJ2-2	TGCAGTGCCAGGCGCCAGGGGAACACCGGGGAGCTGTTTTTT	CSARRQGNTGELFF
TRBV7-2	-	-	TRBJ1-4	TGTGCCAGCAGCTTAGAGGGAGCTAATGAAAAACTGTTTTTT	CASSLEGANEKLFF
TRBV10-2	-	few	TRBJ1-2	TGCGCCAGCAGTGAAAACAGGATTGGAGGCTACACCTTC	CASSENRIGGYTF
TRBV20-1	TRBD1	-	TRBJ1-5	TGCAGTGCTAGATCGGGACAGTTCGATCAGCCCCAGCATTTT	CSARSGQFDQPQHF
TRBV9	TRBD2	-	TRBJ2-3	TGTGCCAGCAGCGTAAATCCGGGAGGTAGCACAGATACGCAGTATTTT	CASSVNPGGSTDTQYF
TRBV12-3/TRBV12-4	TRBD1	many	TRBJ2-7	TGTGCCAGCAGTCGGGGACAGGTTTACGAGCAGTACTTC	CASSRGQVYEQYF
TRBV7-2	-	many	TRBJ2-2	TGTGCCAGCAGCCCAGGGCCTGCCACGAACACCGGGGAGCTGTTTTTT	CASSPGPATNTGELFF
TRBV15	-	-	TRBJ2-1	TGTGCCACCAGTAGAGAAGAGGGGGTGAGGGGCAATGAGGAGTTCTTC	CATSREEGVRGNEEFF
TRBV4-3	TRBD1	many	TRBJ2-3	TGCGCCAGCAGCCAAGATGGGCAGGGGGTCACAGATACGCAGTATTTT	CASSQDGQGVTDTQYF
TRBV4-3	TRBD1	many	TRBJ2-7	TGCGCCAGCAGCCTTCACAGGGGTCCCTACGAGCAGTACTTC	CASSLHRGPYEQYF
TRBV2	-	many	TRBJ1-2	TGTGCCAGCAGTTCGACATTGGGGGGTAGCGATGGCTACACCTTC	CASSSTLGGSDGYTF